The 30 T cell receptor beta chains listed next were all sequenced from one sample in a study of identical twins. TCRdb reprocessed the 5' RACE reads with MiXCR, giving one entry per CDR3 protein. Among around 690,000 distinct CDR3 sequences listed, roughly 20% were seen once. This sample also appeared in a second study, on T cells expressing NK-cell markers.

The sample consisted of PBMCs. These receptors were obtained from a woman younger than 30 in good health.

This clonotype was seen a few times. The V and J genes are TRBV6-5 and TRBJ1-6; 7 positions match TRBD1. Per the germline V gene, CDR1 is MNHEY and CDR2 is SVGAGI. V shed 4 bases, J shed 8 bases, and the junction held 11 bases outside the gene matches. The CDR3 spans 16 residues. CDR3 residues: CASSSLIGDRDSPLHF. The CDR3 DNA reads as TGTGCCAGCAGTTCCTTAATTGGGGACAGAGATTCACCCCTCCACTTT.

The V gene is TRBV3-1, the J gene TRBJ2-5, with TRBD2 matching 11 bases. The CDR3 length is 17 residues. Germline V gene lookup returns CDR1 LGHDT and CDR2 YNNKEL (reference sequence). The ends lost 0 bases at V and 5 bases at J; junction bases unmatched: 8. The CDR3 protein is CASSQDPRSGGVETQYF. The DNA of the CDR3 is TGTGCCAGCAGCCAAGATCCTCGTAGCGGGGGGGTCGAGACCCAGTACTTC.

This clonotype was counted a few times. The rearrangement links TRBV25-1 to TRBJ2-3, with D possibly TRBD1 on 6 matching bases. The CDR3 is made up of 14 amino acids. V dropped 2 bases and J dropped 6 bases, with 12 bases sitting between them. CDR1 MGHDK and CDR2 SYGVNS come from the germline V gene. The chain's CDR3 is CASSEAQGRDTQYF. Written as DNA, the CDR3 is TGTGCCAGCAGTGAAGCACAGGGACGGGATACGCAGTATTTT.

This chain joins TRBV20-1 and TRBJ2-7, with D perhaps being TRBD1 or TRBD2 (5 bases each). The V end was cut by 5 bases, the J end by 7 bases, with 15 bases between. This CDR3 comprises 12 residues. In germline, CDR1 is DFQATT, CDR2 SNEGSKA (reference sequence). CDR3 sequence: CSASGTMGEQYF. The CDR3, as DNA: TGCAGTGCTTCCGGGACGATGGGGGAGCAGTACTTC.

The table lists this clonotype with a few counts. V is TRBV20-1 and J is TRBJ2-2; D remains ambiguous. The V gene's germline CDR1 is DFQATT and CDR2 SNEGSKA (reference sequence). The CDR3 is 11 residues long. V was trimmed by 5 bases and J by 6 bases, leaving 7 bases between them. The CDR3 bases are TGCAGTGCTCGAGGTTCCGGGGAGCTGTTTTTT. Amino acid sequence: CSARGSGELFF.

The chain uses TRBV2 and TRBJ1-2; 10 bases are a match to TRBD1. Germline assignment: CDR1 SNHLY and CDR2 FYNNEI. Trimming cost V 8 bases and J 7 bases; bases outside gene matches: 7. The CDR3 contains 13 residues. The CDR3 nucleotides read TGTGCCAGCCGGGACAGGGGCCCGGGTGGCTACACCTTC. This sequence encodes CASRDRGPGGYTF.

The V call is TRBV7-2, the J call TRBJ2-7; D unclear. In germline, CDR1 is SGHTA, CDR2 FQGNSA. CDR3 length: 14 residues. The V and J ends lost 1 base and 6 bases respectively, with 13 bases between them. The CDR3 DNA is TGTGCCAGCAGCTTAGATGGCCCCTGGGCCGAGCAGTACTTC. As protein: CASSLDGPWAEQYF.

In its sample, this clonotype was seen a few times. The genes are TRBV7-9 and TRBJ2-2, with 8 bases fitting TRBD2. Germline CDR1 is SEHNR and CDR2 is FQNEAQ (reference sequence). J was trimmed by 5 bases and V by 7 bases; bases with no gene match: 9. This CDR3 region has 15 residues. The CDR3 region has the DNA TGTGCCAGCACTTCCGGGAGGGCGTGGACCGGGGAGCTGTTTTTT. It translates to CASTSGRAWTGELFF.

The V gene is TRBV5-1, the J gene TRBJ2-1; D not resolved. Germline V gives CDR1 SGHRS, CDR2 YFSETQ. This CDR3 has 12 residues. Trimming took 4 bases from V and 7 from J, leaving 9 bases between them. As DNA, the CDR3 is TGCGCCAGCAGCATAGGATCTAATGAGCAGTTCTTC. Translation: CASSIGSNEQFF.

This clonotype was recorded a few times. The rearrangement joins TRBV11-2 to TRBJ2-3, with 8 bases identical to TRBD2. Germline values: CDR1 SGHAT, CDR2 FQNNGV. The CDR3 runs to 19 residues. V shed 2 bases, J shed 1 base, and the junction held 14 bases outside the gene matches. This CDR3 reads CASSLWSGSYTGGTDTQYF. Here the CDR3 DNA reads TGTGCCAGCAGCTTATGGAGCGGGAGCTACACGGGTGGCACAGATACGCAGTATTTT.

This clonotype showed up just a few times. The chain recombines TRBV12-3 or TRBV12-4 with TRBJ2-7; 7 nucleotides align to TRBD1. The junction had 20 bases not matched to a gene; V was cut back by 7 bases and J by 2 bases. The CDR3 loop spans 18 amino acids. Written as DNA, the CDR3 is TGTGCCAGCATCCTCGAATCCCTCATCGACAGGGATGCCTACGAGCAGTACTTC. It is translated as CASILESLIDRDAYEQYF.

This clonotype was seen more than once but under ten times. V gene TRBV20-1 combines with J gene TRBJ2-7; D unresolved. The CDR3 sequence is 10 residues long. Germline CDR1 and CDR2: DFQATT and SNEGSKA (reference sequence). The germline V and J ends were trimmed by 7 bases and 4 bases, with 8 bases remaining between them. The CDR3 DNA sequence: TGCAGTGTATCTCAGTACGAGCAGTACTTC. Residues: CSVSQYEQYF.

The CDR3 DNA sequence: TGTGCCAGCAGCACCTCTAGCGGTAGCACAGATACGCAGTATTTT. It specifies CASSTSSGSTDTQYF. V and J are TRBV9 and TRBJ2-3; 7 bases are a match to TRBD2. This CDR3 has 15 residues. Trimming at V came to 4 bases and at J to 0 bases, leaving 5 bases not matched to a gene. Germline CDR1 is SGDLS and CDR2 is YYNGEE.

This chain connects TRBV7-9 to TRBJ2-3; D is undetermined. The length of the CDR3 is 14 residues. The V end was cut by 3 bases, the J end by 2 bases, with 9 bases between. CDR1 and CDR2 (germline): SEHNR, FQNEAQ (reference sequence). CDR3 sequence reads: CASSLRFDTDTQYF. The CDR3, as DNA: TGTGCCAGCAGCTTGAGATTCGACACAGATACGCAGTATTTT. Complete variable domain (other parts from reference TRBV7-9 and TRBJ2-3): DTGVSQNPRHKITKRGQNVTFRCDPISEHNRLYWYRQTLGQGPEFLTYFQNEAQLEKSRLLSDRFSAERPKGSFSTLEIQRTEQGDSAMYLCASSLRFDTDTQYFGPGTRLTVL.

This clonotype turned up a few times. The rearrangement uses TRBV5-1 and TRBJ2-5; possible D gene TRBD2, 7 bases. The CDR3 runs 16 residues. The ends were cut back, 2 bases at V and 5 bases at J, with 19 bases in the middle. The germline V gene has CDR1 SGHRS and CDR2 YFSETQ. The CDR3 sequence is CASSLLPGGGEETQYF. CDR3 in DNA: TGCGCCAGCAGCTTACTCCCTGGAGGGGGGGAGGAGACCCAGTACTTC.

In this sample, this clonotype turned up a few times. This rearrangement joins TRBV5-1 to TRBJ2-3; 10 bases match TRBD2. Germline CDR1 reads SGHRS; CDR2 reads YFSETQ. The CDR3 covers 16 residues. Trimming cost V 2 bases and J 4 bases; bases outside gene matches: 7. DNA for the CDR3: TGCGCCAGCAGCTTCTCCGGGACTAGCGATTCAGATACGCAGTATTTT. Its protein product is CASSFSGTSDSDTQYF.

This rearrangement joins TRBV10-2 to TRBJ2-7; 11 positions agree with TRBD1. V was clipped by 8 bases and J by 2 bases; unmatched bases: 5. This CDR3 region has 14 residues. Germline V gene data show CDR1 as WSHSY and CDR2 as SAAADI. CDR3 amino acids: CASGRTGGTYEQYF. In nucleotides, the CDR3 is TGCGCCAGCGGTCGGACAGGGGGCACCTACGAGCAGTACTTC.

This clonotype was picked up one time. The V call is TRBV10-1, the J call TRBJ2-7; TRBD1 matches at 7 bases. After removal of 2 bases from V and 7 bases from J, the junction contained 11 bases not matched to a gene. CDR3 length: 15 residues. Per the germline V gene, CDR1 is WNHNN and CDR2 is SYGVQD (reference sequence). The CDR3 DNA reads TGCGCCAGCAGTGAGATCAACTTGCCCAGGGGGGAGCAGTACTTC. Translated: CASSEINLPRGEQYF.

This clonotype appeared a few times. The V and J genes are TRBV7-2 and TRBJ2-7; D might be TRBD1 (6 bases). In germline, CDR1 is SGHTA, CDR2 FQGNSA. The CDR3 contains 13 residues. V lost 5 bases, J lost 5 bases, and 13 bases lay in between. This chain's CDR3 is CASSQQGVHEQYF. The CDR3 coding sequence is TGTGCCAGCAGCCAACAGGGAGTCCACGAGCAGTACTTC.

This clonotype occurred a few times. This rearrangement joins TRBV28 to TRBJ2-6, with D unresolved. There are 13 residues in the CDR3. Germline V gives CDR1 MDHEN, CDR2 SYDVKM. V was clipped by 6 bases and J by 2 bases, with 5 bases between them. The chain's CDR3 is CASRGPGANVLTF. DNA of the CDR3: TGTGCCAGCAGGGGCCCTGGGGCCAACGTCCTGACTTTC.

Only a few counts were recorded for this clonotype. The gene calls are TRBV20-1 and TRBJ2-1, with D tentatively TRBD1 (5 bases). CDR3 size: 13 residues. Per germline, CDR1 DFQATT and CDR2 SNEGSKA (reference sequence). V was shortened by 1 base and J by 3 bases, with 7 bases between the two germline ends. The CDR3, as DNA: TGCAGTGCTAGAGGGACACTCTACAATGAGCAGTTCTTC. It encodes CSARGTLYNEQFF.

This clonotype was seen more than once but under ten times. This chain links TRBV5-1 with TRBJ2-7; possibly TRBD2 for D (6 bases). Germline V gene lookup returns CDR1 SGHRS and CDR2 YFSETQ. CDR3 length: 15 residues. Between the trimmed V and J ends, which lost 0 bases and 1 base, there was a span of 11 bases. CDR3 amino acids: CASSLGGTMSYEQYF. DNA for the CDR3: TGCGCCAGCAGCTTGGGCGGGACGATGTCCTACGAGCAGTACTTC. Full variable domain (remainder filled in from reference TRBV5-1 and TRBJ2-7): KAGVTQTPRYLIKTRGQQVTLSCSPISGHRSVSWYQQTPGQGLQFLFEYFSETQRNKGNFPGRFSGRQFSNSRSEMNVSTLELGDSALYLCASSLGGTMSYEQYFGPGTRLTVT.

The CDR3 loop is CASSIDRGGPQHF. CDR3 coding DNA: TGTGCCAGTAGTATAGATCGCGGTGGGCCCCAGCATTTT. The chain employs TRBV19 and TRBJ1-5; no clear D gene. This CDR3 spans 13 amino acids. The germline CDR1 and CDR2 sequences are LNHDA and SQIVND (reference sequence). Between the trimmed V and J ends, which lost 0 bases and 9 bases, there was a span of 9 bases.

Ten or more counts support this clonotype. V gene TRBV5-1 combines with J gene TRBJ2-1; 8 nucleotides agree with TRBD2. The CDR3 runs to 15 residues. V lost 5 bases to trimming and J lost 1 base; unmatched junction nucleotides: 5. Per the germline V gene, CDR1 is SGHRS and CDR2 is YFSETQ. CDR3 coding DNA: TGCGCCAGCAGGCGGGAGGTTCGTTCCTACAATGAGCAGTTCTTC. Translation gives CASRREVRSYNEQFF. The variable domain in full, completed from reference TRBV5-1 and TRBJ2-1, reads KAGVTQTPRYLIKTRGQQVTLSCSPISGHRSVSWYQQTPGQGLQFLFEYFSETQRNKGNFPGRFSGRQFSNSRSEMNVSTLELGDSALYLCASRREVRSYNEQFFGPGTRLTVL.

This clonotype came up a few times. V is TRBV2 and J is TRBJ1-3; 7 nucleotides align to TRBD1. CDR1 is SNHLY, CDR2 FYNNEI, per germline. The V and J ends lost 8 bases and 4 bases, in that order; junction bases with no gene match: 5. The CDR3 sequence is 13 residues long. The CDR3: CASGRGGGNTIYF. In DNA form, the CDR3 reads TGTGCCAGCGGCAGGGGGGGAGGAAACACCATATATTTT.

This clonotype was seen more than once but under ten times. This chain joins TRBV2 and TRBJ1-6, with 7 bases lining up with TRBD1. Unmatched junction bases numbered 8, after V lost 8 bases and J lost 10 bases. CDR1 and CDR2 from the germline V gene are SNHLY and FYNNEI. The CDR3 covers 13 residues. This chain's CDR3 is CASEITGESPLHF. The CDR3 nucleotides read TGTGCCAGCGAAATTACAGGGGAATCACCCCTCCACTTT.

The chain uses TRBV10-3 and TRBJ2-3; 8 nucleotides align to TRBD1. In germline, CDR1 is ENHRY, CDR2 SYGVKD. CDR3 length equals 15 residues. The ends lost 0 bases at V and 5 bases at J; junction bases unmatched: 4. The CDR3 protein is CAISESPGGKDTQYF. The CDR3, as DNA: TGTGCCATCAGTGAGTCGCCAGGGGGCAAAGATACGCAGTATTTT.

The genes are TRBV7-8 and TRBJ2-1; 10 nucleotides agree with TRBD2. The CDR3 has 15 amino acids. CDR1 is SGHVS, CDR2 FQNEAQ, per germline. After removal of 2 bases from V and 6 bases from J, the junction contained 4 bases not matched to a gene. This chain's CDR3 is CASSLMSGGVNEQFF. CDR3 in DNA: TGTGCCAGCAGCTTAATGAGCGGGGGGGTCAATGAGCAGTTCTTC.

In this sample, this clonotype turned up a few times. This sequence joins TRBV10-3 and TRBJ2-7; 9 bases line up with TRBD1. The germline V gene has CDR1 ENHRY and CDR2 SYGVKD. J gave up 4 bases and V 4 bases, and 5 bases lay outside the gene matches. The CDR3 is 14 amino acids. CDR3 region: CAISGGTGRYEQYF. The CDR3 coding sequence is TGTGCCATCAGTGGCGGGACAGGGCGGTACGAGCAGTACTTC.

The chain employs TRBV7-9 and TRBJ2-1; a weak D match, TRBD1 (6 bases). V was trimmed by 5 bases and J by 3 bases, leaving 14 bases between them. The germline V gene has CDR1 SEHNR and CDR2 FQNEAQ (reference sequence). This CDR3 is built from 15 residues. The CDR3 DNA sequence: TGTGCCAGCAGCCAGCAGGGGTATGGCTACAATGAGCAGTTCTTC. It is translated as CASSQQGYGYNEQFF. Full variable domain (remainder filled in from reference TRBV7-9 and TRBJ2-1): DTGVSQNPRHKITKRGQNVTFRCDPISEHNRLYWYRQTLGQGPEFLTYFQNEAQLEKSRLLSDRFSAERPKGSFSTLEIQRTEQGDSAMYLCASSQQGYGYNEQFFGPGTRLTVL.